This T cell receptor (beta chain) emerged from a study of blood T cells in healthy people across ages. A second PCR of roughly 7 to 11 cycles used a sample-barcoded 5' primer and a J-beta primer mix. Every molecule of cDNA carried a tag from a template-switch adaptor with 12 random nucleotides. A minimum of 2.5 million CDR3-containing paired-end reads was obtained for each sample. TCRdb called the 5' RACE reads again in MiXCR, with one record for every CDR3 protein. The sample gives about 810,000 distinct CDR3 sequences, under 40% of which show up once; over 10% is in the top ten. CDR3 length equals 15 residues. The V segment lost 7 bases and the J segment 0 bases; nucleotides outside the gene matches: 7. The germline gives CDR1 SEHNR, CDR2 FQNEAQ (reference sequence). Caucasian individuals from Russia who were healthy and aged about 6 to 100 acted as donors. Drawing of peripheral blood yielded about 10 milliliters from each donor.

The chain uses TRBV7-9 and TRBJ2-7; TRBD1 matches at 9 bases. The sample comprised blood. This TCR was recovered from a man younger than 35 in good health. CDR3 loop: CASTGDRASSYEQYF. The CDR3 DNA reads TGTGCCAGCACCGGGGACAGGGCCTCCTCCTACGAGCAGTACTTC.